These 22 T cell receptor beta chains share one sample of origin, sequenced in a study of shared clonotypes between healthy human individuals. Repertoires were generated with immunoSEQ multiplex PCR, while TCRdb's copy carries only in-frame clones and drops some. The data show some 2,000,000 clones, just under 95% seen once. Positive CCR7 selection of CD45RO-negative cells yielded the naive CD8 cells, and terminally differentiated effector memory CD45RA+ cells were excluded. The sequencing input was naive CD8+ T cells sorted from blood. The receptors come from a man aged 18 to 30 in good health.

This rearrangement joins TRBV7-8 to TRBJ1-1; D remains ambiguous. The V end was cut by 6 bases, the J end by 5 bases, with 10 bases between. The CDR3 is 12 amino acids. Germline V lookup: CDR1 SGHVS, CDR2 FQNEAQ. The CDR3: CASSSSGTEAFF. In DNA, the CDR3 is TGTGCCAGCAGTAGTAGTGGGACTGAAGCTTTCTTT. Looking up the rest from reference TRBV7-8 and TRBJ1-1 gives the full variable domain: GAGVSQSPRYKVAKRGQDVALRCDPISGHVSLFWYQQALGQGPEFLTYFQNEAQLDKSGLPSDRFFAERPEGSVSTLKIQRTQQEDSAVYLCASSSSGTEAFFGQGTRLTVV.

This clone was seen once. The chain joins TRBV27 to TRBJ2-3; D is unclear. V was pared by 3 bases and J by 0 bases, with 7 bases between. Germline CDR1 is MNHEY and CDR2 is SMNVEV (reference sequence). This CDR3 spans 14 amino acids. CDR3 DNA: TGTGCCAGCAGTTTTCTTTCTAGCACAGATACGCAGTATTTT. It is translated as CASSFLSSTDTQYF.

The V call is TRBV15, the J call TRBJ2-7; no firm D call. Trimming pared 0 bases from V and 6 bases from J, leaving 15 bases between. The CDR3 is made up of 15 amino acids. Per the germline V gene, CDR1 is LNHNV and CDR2 is YYDKDF (reference sequence). The chain's CDR3 is CATSRDAPVASEQYF. The CDR3 coding sequence is TGTGCCACCAGCAGAGACGCTCCCGTTGCCTCCGAGCAGTACTTC.

About this clone itself: This same CDR3 is encoded by further DNA sequences in the sample. This chain links TRBV7-8 with TRBJ2-7; D is ambiguous. Germline V CDR1 and CDR2: SGHVS, FQNEAQ. With 0 bases removed from V and 3 bases from J, the gap between germline ends came to 9 bases. This CDR3 spans 14 amino acids. The CDR3 reads CASSLATRGYEQYF. CDR3 nucleotides: TGTGCCAGCAGCTTAGCGACCAGAGGCTACGAGCAGTACTTC.

The chain recombines TRBV6-1 with TRBJ1-1; D is unclear. Germline loops: CDR1 MNHNS, CDR2 SASEGT. The CDR3 covers 15 residues. The V end was cut by 6 bases, the J end by 6 bases, with 20 bases between. The CDR3: CASSESLGIHAEAFF. The CDR3 region has the DNA TGTGCCAGCAGCGAATCGCTGGGTATACACGCTGAAGCTTTCTTT.

The chain has TRBV7-3 and TRBJ1-1; D uncertain. Germline V lookup: CDR1 SGHTA, CDR2 FQGTGA. There are 9 residues in the CDR3. V lost 8 bases to trimming and J lost 12 bases, with 10 bases between them. CDR3: CASYPGPFF. In DNA form, the CDR3 reads TGTGCCAGCTACCCGGGCCCTTTCTTT.

The chain couples TRBV7-9 to TRBJ2-3; 11 positions agree with TRBD2. CDR3 length: 19 residues. V was pared by 8 bases and J by 1 base, with 17 bases of the junction left unmatched. Germline CDR1 reads SEHNR; CDR2 reads FQNEAQ (reference sequence). The CDR3 nucleotides are TGTGCCAGCGCCGTCACGTTAGAACTAGCGGGAGAGGGCACAGATACGCAGTATTTT. It translates to CASAVTLELAGEGTDTQYF. The whole variable domain, remainder taken from reference TRBV7-9 and TRBJ2-3, is DTGVSQNPRHKITKRGQNVTFRCDPISEHNRLYWYRQTLGQGPEFLTYFQNEAQLEKSRLLSDRFSAERPKGSFSTLEIQRTEQGDSAMYLCASAVTLELAGEGTDTQYFGPGTRLTVL.

The rearrangement joins TRBV19 to TRBJ1-5; 8 bases are a match to TRBD1. This CDR3 has 14 amino acids. Trimming took 5 bases from V and 5 from J; bases not matched to a gene: 5. Germline V gives CDR1 LNHDA, CDR2 SQIVND (reference sequence). DNA for the CDR3: TGTGCCAGTAGTGGGACAGGTTGGTATCAGCCCCAGCATTTT. This codes for CASSGTGWYQPQHF.

The chain employs TRBV27 and TRBJ1-2, with no clear D. CDR1 is MNHEY, CDR2 SMNVEV, per germline (reference sequence). V lost 6 bases and J lost 0, with 14 bases in between. The CDR3 sequence is 15 residues long. This CDR3 reads CASSLVAETNYGYTF. CDR3 DNA sequence: TGTGCCAGCAGCCTCGTGGCAGAGACTAACTATGGCTACACCTTC.

The gene calls are TRBV10-3 and TRBJ1-5, with unresolved D. The germline V and J ends were trimmed by 3 bases and 5 bases, with 17 bases remaining between them. The CDR3 runs to 16 residues. Germline V gene lookup returns CDR1 ENHRY and CDR2 SYGVKD. The CDR3 DNA reads as TGTGCCATCAGTGACTCCCGGTTGGAAGTGGATCAGCCCCAGCATTTT. It codes for CAISDSRLEVDQPQHF.

The rearrangement links TRBV6-1 to TRBJ2-3; TRBD1 is a possible D gene (5 bases). Germline V gene lookup returns CDR1 MNHNS and CDR2 SASEGT. The CDR3 length is 14 residues. The V and J ends lost 0 bases and 3 bases respectively, with 7 bases between them. The CDR3 protein is CASSEAAGTDTQYF. CDR3 sequence (DNA): TGTGCCAGCAGTGAAGCGGCAGGGACAGATACGCAGTATTTT.

The J gene is TRBJ2-1, the V gene TRBV7-3; D gene uncertain. Germline CDR1 SGHTA, CDR2 FQGTGA. The V gene lost 1 base and the J gene lost 2 bases, with 9 bases spanning the gap. This CDR3 spans 15 amino acids. The chain's CDR3 is CASSLSLSPYNEQFF. The CDR3 DNA reads as TGTGCCAGCAGCTTAAGCCTTTCTCCCTACAATGAGCAGTTCTTC.

The V gene is TRBV4-3, the J gene TRBJ1-5; tentative D call: TRBD1 (5 bases). Germline assignment: CDR1 LGHNA and CDR2 YSLEER. Trimming cost V 0 bases and J 7 bases, with 13 bases left between them. The CDR3 has 15 residues. For the CDR3, the DNA is TGCGCCAGCAGCCAAGACAGGGAGGAAGGACAGCCCCAGCATTTT. It specifies CASSQDREEGQPQHF.

Points on this clone: Other nucleotide sequences in the sample specify the same CDR3. V and J are TRBV28 and TRBJ2-5; 8 bases agree with TRBD1. The junction had 1 base not matched to a gene; V was cut back by 5 bases and J by 2 bases. The CDR3 is made up of 13 amino acids. Germline assignment: CDR1 MDHEN and CDR2 SYDVKM. DNA of the CDR3: TGTGCCAGCAGTAGACAGGGGCAAGAGACCCAGTACTTC. Amino acids: CASSRQGQETQYF.

This chain uses TRBV4-1 with TRBJ2-7; 11 nucleotides line up with TRBD1. From germline, CDR1 is MGHRA and CDR2 YSYEKL. J gave up 7 bases and V 3 bases, and 8 bases lay outside the gene matches. This CDR3 is 15 amino acids long. CDR3 in amino acids: CASSQTGQGVWEQYF. CDR3 coding DNA: TGCGCCAGCAGCCAGACGGGACAGGGGGTTTGGGAGCAGTACTTC.

This chain connects TRBV2 to TRBJ2-3; 7 nucleotides match TRBD2. Losses at the gene ends were 3 bases for V and 2 bases for J; bases not matched to a gene: 5. CDR1 and CDR2 (germline): SNHLY, FYNNEI. This CDR3 is 15 amino acids long. As DNA, the CDR3 is TGTGCCAGCAGTGATCCTAGCGGATACACAGATACGCAGTATTTT. Translated, it gives CASSDPSGYTDTQYF.

The chain combines TRBV5-1 with TRBJ2-7, with D possibly TRBD2 on 6 matching bases. Per germline, CDR1 SGHRS and CDR2 YFSETQ. This CDR3 has 15 residues. Trimming took off 0 bases at V and 3 bases at J, with 13 bases between the two ends. The CDR3: CASSLEPSAVYEQYF. In DNA, the CDR3 is TGCGCCAGCAGCTTGGAGCCTAGCGCGGTCTACGAGCAGTACTTC.

Comment on this clone: Within the sample, other DNA sequences also encode this same CDR3. V gene TRBV6-1 combines with J gene TRBJ1-5; D unresolved. The V gene's germline CDR1 is MNHNS and CDR2 SASEGT. V lost 2 bases and J lost 4, with 9 bases in between. The CDR3 is 14 amino acids. CDR3 DNA: TGTGCCAGCAGTGAATGGGGAGGGAATCAGCCCCAGCATTTT. It specifies CASSEWGGNQPQHF.

The rearrangement joins TRBV2 to TRBJ1-4; TRBD1 agrees at 11 bases. Losses at the gene ends were 6 bases for V and 7 bases for J; bases not matched to a gene: 10. Germline V gene data show CDR1 as SNHLY and CDR2 as FYNNEI. The CDR3 length is 16 residues. CDR3 sequence: CASSTGTGGEFEKLFF. CDR3 DNA: TGTGCCAGCAGCACCGGGACAGGGGGAGAATTTGAAAAACTGTTTTTT. Drawing the rest from reference TRBV2 and TRBJ1-4, the complete variable domain is EPEVTQTPSHQVTQMGQEVILRCVPISNHLYFYWYRQILGQKVEFLVSFYNNEISEKSEIFDDQFSVERPDGSNFTLKIRSTKLEDSAMYFCASSTGTGGEFEKLFFGSGTQLSVL.

As to this clone: Other DNA sequences in this specimen translate into the identical CDR3. The chain carries TRBV6-1 and TRBJ1-1; D is undetermined. CDR1 MNHNS and CDR2 SASEGT come from the germline V gene. With 1 base removed from V and 1 base from J, the gap between germline ends came to 4 bases. This CDR3 contains 13 residues. DNA of the CDR3: TGTGCCAGCAGTGAAGTTGGGAACACTGAAGCTTTCTTT. Protein product: CASSEVGNTEAFF.

This chain links TRBV10-1 with TRBJ2-3; D perhaps matches TRBD1 (5 bases). This CDR3 contains 15 residues. Germline CDR1 and CDR2: WNHNN and SYGVQD (reference sequence). V lost 1 base and J 0 bases, leaving 8 bases between the germline ends. The CDR3 DNA reads as TGCGCCAGCAGTGAGTTACAGGCCAGCACAGATACGCAGTATTTT. Translation: CASSELQASTDTQYF.

The rearrangement uses TRBV7-9 and TRBJ1-2; the D gene is possibly TRBD1 (5 bases). This CDR3 is 13 amino acids long. V lost 3 bases and J 5 bases, leaving 10 bases between the germline ends. CDR1 SEHNR and CDR2 FQNEAQ come from the germline V gene (reference sequence). CDR3 residues: CASSLGQLYGYTF. The CDR3 DNA reads TGTGCCAGCAGCTTGGGGCAGCTTTATGGCTACACCTTC.